These T cell receptor beta chains were read from a single sample in a study of blood T cell repertoires in COVID-19. Some clones are missing from TCRdb's copy, which holds only in-frame ones; the method was immunoSEQ multiplex PCR. This table has about 73,000 clones, about 80% appearing once. Sequenced: peripheral blood. The receptors here all came from a human donor in a cohort sampled during active COVID-19. The CDR3 runs from the conserved cysteine through the conserved F or W. The order of the fields is V gene, J gene, D gene, clone size, CDR3 protein, CDR3 DNA. D genes are given only for firm matches. A row's size may be missing; if present it is once, few, many or a size class.

TRBV3-1/TRBV3-2,TRBJ1-1,.,.,CASSHDTGNAFF,TGTGCCAGCAGCCATGATACAGGGAACGCTTTCTTT
TRBV18,TRBJ2-6,.,few,CASSPPRSGANVLTF,TGTGCCAGCTCACCCCCCCGGTCTGGGGCCAACGTCCTGACTTTC
TRBV10-2,TRBJ1-2,.,.,CASRTDSYGYTF,TGCGCCAGCAGGACAGATTCCTATGGCTACACCTTC
TRBV10-3,TRBJ2-1,.,.,CAISESETGNVYEQFF,TGTGCCATCAGTGAGTCTGAGACAGGTAATGTCTATGAGCAGTTCTTC
TRBV6-2/TRBV6-3,TRBJ1-4,.,.,CASSLRWQGYEKLFF,TGTGCCAGCAGCCTTCGGTGGCAGGGGTATGAAAAACTGTTTTTT
TRBV7-8,TRBJ2-2,.,.,CASSPTENPNTGELFF,TGTGCCAGCAGCCCGACTGAGAACCCGAACACCGGGGAGCTGTTTTTT
TRBV6-5,TRBJ2-5,.,few,CASSSGRMGTQYF,TGTGCCAGCAGTTCAGGGCGAATGGGGACCCAGTACTTC
TRBV18,TRBJ2-7,TRBD2,.,CASSPRPLAGTSYEQYF,TGTGCCAGCTCACCTCGCCCACTAGCGGGGACCTCCTACGAGCAGTACTTC
TRBV7-2,TRBJ2-1,TRBD2,.,CASSLSSGGRYNEQFF,TGTGCCAGCAGCTTATCTAGCGGGGGGAGATACAATGAGCAGTTCTTC
TRBV6-2/TRBV6-3,TRBJ2-3,TRBD2,.,CASSSLLGLAGDTDTQYF,TGTGCCAGCAGTTCCCTCCTAGGACTAGCGGGGGACACAGATACGCAGTATTTT
TRBV7-2,TRBJ1-2,.,.,CASSSRAGLYYGYTF,TGTGCCAGCAGCTCAAGAGCTGGACTTTACTATGGCTACACCTTC
TRBV7-2,TRBJ2-7,TRBD1,.,CASSQGGTGTYEQYF,TGTGCCAGCAGCCAAGGGGGGACAGGTACCTACGAGCAGTACTTC
TRBV10-2,TRBJ2-2,.,.,CASSEQGMGELFF,TGCGCCAGCAGCGAACAGGGTATGGGGGAGCTGTTTTTT
TRBV11-2,TRBJ2-1,.,.,CASSLGQNEQFF,TGTGCCAGCAGCTTAGGTCAGAATGAGCAGTTCTTC
TRBV9,TRBJ2-7,TRBD1,.,CASSVGVGQGYEQYF,TGTGCCAGCAGCGTAGGGGTGGGACAGGGGTACGAGCAGTACTTC
TRBV29-1,TRBJ2-2,.,many,CSAEGLSRTGELFF,TGCAGCGCCGAGGGACTCTCGCGCACCGGGGAGCTGTTTTTT
TRBV6-2/TRBV6-3,TRBJ1-5,.,.,CASSYSQGWRQPQHF,TGTGCCAGCAGTTACTCCCAGGGTTGGCGTCAGCCCCAGCATTTT
TRBV28,TRBJ1-3,.,.,CASSLRGQLHLARNTIYF,TGTGCCAGCAGTTTAAGGGGACAACTCCACCTAGCTCGAAACACCATATATTTT
TRBV7-9,TRBJ2-7,TRBD1,.,CASSLEGAVSYEQYF,TGTGCCAGCAGCTTAGAGGGGGCCGTCTCCTACGAGCAGTACTTC
TRBV6-2/TRBV6-3,TRBJ1-5,.,.,CASSQAISQPQHF,TGTGCCAGCAGTCAGGCAATTTCTCAGCCCCAGCATTTT
TRBV29-1,TRBJ2-1,TRBD2,.,CSVEESGTRAFF,TGCAGCGTTGAGGAATCCGGGACTAGGGCGTTCTTC
TRBV6-2/TRBV6-3,TRBJ2-5,.,.,CASSHRSQGTQYF,TGTGCCAGCAGTCACAGGTCCCAAGGGACCCAGTACTTC
TRBV5-5,TRBJ1-6,TRBD1,.,CASSLSRTGEEAPLHF,TGTGCCAGCAGCTTGTCCCGGACAGGGGAGGAGGCACCCCTCCACTTT
TRBV4-1,TRBJ1-2,.,.,CASSRLASVGAGGYTF,TGCGCCAGCAGCCGCCTCGCGAGCGTCGGTGCTGGTGGCTACACCTTC
TRBV28,TRBJ1-3,TRBD1,once,CASILTGSSGNTIYF,TGTGCCAGCATCCTGACAGGGAGCTCTGGAAACACCATATATTTT
TRBV5-6,TRBJ2-2,.,once,CASSLSVGGELFF,TGTGCCAGCAGCTTGTCGGTTGGCGGGGAGCTGTTTTTT
TRBV5-6,TRBJ2-7,.,.,CASSPGPEGHYEQYF,TGTGCCAGCAGCCCAGGCCCCGAGGGCCACTACGAGCAGTACTTC
TRBV7-8,TRBJ1-3,.,.,CASSLEGSSGNTIYF,TGTGCCAGCAGCTTAGAAGGGAGCTCTGGAAACACCATATATTTT
TRBV6-2/TRBV6-3,TRBJ2-7,.,.,CASSRDTPFYEQYF,TGTGCCAGCAGCCGGGACACCCCCTTCTACGAGCAGTACTTC
TRBV7-9,TRBJ2-2,TRBD1,.,CASSWTGADTGELFF,TGTGCCAGCAGCTGGACAGGGGCGGACACCGGGGAGCTGTTTTTT
TRBV9,TRBJ2-3,TRBD2,.,CASSAGIAGARGDTQYF,TGTGCCAGCAGCGCTGGGATAGCGGGGGCCCGGGGAGATACGCAGTATTTT
TRBV19,TRBJ2-5,.,.,CASSSIGVTRETQYF,TGTGCCAGTAGTTCAATCGGAGTTACGCGGGAGACCCAGTACTTC
TRBV4-2,TRBJ2-3,TRBD2,.,CASSRRLAGGLEGATDTQYF,TGTGCCAGCAGCCGTCGACTAGCGGGGGGTCTAGAGGGGGCCACAGATACGCAGTATTTT
TRBV5-1,TRBJ2-1,.,.,CASSPSGGSNEQFF,TGCGCCAGCAGCCCCTCCGGCGGATCCAATGAGCAGTTCTTC
TRBV18,TRBJ1-1,.,.,CASSHREGMNTEAFF,TGTGCCAGCTCACACAGGGAGGGAATGAACACTGAAGCTTTCTTT
TRBV3-1/TRBV3-2,TRBJ2-7,.,.,CASSQDHSSYEQYF,TGTGCCAGCAGCCAAGATCACAGCTCCTACGAGCAGTACTTC
TRBV7-9,TRBJ2-5,TRBD1,.,CASSLGTALWLETQYF,TGTGCCAGCAGCCTAGGGACAGCCCTTTGGTTGGAGACCCAGTACTTC
TRBV5-6,TRBJ1-4,.,.,CASSLGQATNEKLFF,TGTGCCAGCAGCTTGGGGCAGGCAACTAATGAAAAACTGTTTTTT
TRBV7-3,TRBJ2-7,.,few,CASSLTQDNSYEQYF,TGTGCCAGCAGCTTAACGCAGGACAACTCCTACGAGCAGTACTTC
TRBV27,TRBJ2-7,TRBD1,.,CASRPGQVTYEQYF,TGTGCCAGCAGACCGGGACAGGTTACCTACGAGCAGTACTTC
TRBV23-1,TRBJ1-6,TRBD1,.,CASSQSLRTGDNSPLHF,TGCGCCAGCAGTCAGTCTTTAAGGACAGGGGACAATTCACCCCTCCACTTT
TRBV11-2,TRBJ2-1,TRBD1,few,CASSHGQGSYNEQFF,TGTGCCAGCAGCCATGGACAGGGTTCCTACAATGAGCAGTTCTTC
TRBV3-1/TRBV3-2,TRBJ1-3,TRBD1,.,CASSPQGAWDTIYF,TGTGCCAGCAGCCCCCAGGGGGCCTGGGACACCATATATTTT
TRBV10-3,TRBJ1-3,TRBD1,.,CATGDRVSGNTIYF,TGTGCCACTGGGGACAGGGTCTCTGGAAACACCATATATTTT
TRBV4-2,TRBJ1-2,.,few,CASSHPRGGDGGAYGYTF,TGTGCCAGCAGCCATCCTAGGGGGGGCGATGGAGGGGCCTATGGCTACACCTTC
TRBV4-3,TRBJ2-1,.,.,CASSQDLLAYNEQFF,TGCGCCAGCAGCCAAGACCTCCTCGCCTACAATGAGCAGTTCTTC
TRBV5-6,TRBJ2-7,.,medium-sized,CASSTDSYEQYF,TGTGCCAGCAGCACGGACAGCTACGAGCAGTACTTC
TRBV7-9,TRBJ2-1,TRBD2,.,CASSLPPGTSGGAGNEQFF,TGTGCCAGCAGCTTACCCCCCGGGACTAGCGGGGGGGCCGGGAATGAGCAGTTCTTC
TRBV29-1,TRBJ2-3,.,.,CSVEGGLSTDTQYF,TGCAGCGTTGAAGGGGGGCTAAGCACAGATACGCAGTATTTT
TRBV5-1,TRBJ2-2,.,.,CASSLGQSNTGELFF,TGCGCCAGCAGCTTAGGACAGTCGAACACCGGGGAGCTGTTTTTT